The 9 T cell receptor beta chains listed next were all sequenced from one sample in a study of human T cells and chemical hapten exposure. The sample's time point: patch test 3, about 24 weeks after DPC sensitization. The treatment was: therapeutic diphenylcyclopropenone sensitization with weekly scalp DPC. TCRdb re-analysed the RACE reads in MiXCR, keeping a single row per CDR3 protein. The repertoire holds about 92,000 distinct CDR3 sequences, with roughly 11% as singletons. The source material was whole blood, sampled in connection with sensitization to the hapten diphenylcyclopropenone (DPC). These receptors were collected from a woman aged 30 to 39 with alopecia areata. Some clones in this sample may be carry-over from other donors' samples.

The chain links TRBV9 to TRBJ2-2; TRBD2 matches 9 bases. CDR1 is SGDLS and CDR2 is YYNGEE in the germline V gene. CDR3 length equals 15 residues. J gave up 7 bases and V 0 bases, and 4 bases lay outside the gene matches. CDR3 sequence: CASSVGGLAGGELFF. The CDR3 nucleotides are TGTGCCAGCAGCGTAGGGGGACTAGCTGGCGGGGAGCTGTTTTTT.

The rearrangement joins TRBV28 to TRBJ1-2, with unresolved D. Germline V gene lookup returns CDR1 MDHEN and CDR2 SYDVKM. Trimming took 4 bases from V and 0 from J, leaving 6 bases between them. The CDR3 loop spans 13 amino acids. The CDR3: CASSYDANYGYTF. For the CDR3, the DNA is TGTGCCAGCAGTTACGACGCTAACTATGGCTACACCTTC.

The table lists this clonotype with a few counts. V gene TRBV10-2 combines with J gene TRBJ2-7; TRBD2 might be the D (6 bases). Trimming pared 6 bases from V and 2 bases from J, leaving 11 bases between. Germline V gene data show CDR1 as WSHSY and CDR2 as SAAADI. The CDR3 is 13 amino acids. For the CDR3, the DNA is TGCGCCAGCAGGCCGGGACTTACCTACGAGCAGTACGTC. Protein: CASRPGLTYEQYV.

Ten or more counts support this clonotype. This CDR3 reads CASSDRVPDTQYF. CDR3 DNA: TGTGCCAGCAGCGATAGGGTTCCAGATACGCAGTATTTT. This chain links TRBV11-3 with TRBJ2-3; D is unresolved. CDR1 and CDR2 from the germline V gene are SGHNT and YENEEA. V gave up 5 bases and J gave up 4 bases, with 10 bases separating them. This CDR3 region has 13 residues.

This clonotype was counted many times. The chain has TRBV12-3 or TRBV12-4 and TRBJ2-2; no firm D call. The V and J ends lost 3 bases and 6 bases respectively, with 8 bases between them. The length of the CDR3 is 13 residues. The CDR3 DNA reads TGTGCCAGCAGTTTGGCTTGGGCCGGGGAGCTGTTTTTT. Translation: CASSLAWAGELFF.

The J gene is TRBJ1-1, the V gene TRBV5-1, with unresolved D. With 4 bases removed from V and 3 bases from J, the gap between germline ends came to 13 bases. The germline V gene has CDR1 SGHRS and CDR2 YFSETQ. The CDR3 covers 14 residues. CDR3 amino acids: CASSVPAGDTEAFF. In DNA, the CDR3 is TGCGCCAGCAGCGTACCGGCCGGGGACACTGAAGCTTTCTTT.

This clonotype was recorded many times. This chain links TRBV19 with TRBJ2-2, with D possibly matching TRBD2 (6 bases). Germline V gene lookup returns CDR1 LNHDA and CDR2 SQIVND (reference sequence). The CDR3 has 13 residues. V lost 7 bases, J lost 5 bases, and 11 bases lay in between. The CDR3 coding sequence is TGTGCCAGTACCGAAGGAGGGACCGGGGAGCTGTTTTTT. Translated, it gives CASTEGGTGELFF. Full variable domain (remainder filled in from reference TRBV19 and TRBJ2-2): DGGITQSPKYLFRKEGQNVTLSCEQNLNHDAMYWYRQDPGQGLRLIYYSQIVNDFQKGDIAEGYSVSREKKESFPLTVTSAQKNPTAFYLCASTEGGTGELFFGEGSRLTVL.

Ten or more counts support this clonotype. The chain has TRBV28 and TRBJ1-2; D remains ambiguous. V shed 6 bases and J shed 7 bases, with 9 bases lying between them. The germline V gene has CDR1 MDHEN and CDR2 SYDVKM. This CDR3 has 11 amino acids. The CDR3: CASSRIFGYTF. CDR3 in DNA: TGTGCCAGCAGCCGGATTTTTGGCTACACCTTC.

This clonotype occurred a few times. The CDR3 here is CASSPPTPGETQYF. For the CDR3, the DNA is TGTGCCAGCTCACCACCGACGCCGGGAGAGACCCAGTACTTC. This chain joins TRBV18 and TRBJ2-5; D ambiguous. V was clipped by 0 bases and J by 4 bases, with 9 bases between them. CDR3 length: 14 amino acids. Germline CDR1 is KGHSH and CDR2 is LQKENI.